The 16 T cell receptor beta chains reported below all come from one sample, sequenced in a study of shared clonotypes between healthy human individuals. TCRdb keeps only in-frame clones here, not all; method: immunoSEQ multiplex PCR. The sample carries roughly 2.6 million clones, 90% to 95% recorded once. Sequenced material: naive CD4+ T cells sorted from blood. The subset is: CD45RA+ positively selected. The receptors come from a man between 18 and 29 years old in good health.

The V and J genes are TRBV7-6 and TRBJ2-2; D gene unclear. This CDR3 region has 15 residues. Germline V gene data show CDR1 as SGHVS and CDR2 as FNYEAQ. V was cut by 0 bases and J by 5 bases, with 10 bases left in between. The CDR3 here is CASSLARPGTGELFF. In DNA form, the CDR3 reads TGTGCCAGCAGCTTAGCCCGTCCCGGAACCGGGGAGCTGTTTTTT.

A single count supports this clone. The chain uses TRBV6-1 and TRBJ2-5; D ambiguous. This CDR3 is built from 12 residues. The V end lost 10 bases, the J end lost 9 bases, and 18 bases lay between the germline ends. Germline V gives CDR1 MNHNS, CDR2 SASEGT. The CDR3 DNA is TGTGCCACCTCCCTTGACCAGGTGGCCCAGTACTTC. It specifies CATSLDQVAQYF.

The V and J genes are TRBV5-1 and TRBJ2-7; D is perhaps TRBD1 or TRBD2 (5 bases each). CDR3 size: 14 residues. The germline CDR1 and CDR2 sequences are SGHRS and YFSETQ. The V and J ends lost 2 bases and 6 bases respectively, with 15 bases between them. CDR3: CASSFGTADGEQYF. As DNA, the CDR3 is TGCGCCAGCAGCTTCGGGACGGCGGATGGCGAGCAGTACTTC. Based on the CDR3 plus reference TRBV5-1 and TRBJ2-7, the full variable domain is KAGVTQTPRYLIKTRGQQVTLSCSPISGHRSVSWYQQTPGQGLQFLFEYFSETQRNKGNFPGRFSGRQFSNSRSEMNVSTLELGDSALYLCASSFGTADGEQYFGPGTRLTVT.

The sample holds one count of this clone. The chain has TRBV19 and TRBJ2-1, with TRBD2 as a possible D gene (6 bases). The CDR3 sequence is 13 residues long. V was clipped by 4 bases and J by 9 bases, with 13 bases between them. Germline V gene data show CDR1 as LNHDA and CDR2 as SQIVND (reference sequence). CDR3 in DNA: TGTGCCAGTAGTAATTGGGTGGGGGGTGAGCAGTTCTTC. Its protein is CASSNWVGGEQFF.

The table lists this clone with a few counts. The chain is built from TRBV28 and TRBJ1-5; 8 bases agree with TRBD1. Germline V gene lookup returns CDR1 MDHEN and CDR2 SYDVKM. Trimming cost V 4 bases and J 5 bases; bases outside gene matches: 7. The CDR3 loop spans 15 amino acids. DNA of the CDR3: TGTGCCAGCAGTTCCCCGGACAGGGACCATCAGCCCCAGCATTTT. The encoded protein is CASSSPDRDHQPQHF.

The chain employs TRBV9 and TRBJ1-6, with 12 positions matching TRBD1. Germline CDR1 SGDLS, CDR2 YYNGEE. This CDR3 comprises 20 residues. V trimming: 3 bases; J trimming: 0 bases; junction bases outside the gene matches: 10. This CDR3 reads CASSGTGTGGMSSYNSPLHF. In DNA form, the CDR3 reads TGTGCCAGCAGCGGAACCGGGACAGGGGGCATGAGCTCCTATAATTCACCCCTCCACTTT. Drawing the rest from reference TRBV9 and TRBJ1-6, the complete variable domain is DSGVTQTPKHLITATGQRVTLRCSPRSGDLSVYWYQQSLDQGLQFLIQYYNGEERAKGNILERFSAQQFPDLHSELNLSSLELGDSALYFCASSGTGTGGMSSYNSPLHFGNGTRLTVT.

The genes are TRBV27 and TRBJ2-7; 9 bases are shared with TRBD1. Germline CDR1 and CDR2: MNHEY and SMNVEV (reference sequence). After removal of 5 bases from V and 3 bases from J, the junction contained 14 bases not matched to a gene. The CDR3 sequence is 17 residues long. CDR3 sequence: CASSRDREEGSFYEQYF. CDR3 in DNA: TGTGCCAGCAGTAGGGACAGGGAAGAAGGGAGTTTCTACGAGCAGTACTTC.

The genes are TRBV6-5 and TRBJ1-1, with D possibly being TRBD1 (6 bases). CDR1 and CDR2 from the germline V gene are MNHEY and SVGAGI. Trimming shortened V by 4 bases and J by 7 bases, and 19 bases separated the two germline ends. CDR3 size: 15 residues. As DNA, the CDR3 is TGTGCCAGCAGTTCCGCCTGGGGGGCGCGAAGTGAAGCTTTCTTT. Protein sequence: CASSSAWGARSEAFF.

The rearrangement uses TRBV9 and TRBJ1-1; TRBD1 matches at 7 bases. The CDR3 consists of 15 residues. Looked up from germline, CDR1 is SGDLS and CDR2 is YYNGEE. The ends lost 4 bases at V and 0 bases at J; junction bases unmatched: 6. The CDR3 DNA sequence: TGTGCCAGCAGCCCGACGACAGGGATGAACACTGAAGCTTTCTTT. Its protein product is CASSPTTGMNTEAFF.

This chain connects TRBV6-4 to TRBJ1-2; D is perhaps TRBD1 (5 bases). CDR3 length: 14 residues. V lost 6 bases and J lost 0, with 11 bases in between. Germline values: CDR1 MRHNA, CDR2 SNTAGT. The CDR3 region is CASRTPTANYGYTF. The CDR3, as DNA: TGTGCCAGCAGAACACCGACAGCTAACTATGGCTACACCTTC.

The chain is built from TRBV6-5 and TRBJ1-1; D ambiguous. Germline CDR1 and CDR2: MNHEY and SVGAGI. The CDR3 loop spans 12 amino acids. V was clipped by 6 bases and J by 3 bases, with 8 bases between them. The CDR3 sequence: CASSPWDTEAFF. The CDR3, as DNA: TGTGCCAGCAGCCCGTGGGACACTGAAGCTTTCTTT.

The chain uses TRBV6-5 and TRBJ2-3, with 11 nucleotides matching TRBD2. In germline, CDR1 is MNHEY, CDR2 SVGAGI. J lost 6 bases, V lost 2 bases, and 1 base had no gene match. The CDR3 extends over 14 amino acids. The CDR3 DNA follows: TGTGCCAGCAGTTACCTAGCGGGGGGCGATACGCAGTATTTT. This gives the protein CASSYLAGGDTQYF.

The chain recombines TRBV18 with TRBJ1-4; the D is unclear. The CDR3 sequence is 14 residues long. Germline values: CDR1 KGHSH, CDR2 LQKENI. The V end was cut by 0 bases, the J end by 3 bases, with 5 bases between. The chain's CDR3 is CASSPPAANEKLFF. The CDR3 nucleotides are TGTGCCAGCTCACCACCAGCAGCTAATGAAAAACTGTTTTTT.

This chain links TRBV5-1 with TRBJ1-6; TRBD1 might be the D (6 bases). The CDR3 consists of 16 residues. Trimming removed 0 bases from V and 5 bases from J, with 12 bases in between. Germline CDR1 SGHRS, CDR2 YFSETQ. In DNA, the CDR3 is TGCGCCAGCAGCTTGGCCACAGGGCAAAATAATTCACCCCTCCACTTT. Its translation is CASSLATGQNNSPLHF.

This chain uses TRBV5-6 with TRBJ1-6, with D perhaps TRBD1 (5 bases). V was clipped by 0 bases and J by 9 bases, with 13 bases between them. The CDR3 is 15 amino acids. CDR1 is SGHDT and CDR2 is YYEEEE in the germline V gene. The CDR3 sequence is CASSLAGTHGSPLHF. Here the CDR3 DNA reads TGTGCCAGCAGCTTGGCCGGGACTCATGGTTCACCCCTCCACTTT.

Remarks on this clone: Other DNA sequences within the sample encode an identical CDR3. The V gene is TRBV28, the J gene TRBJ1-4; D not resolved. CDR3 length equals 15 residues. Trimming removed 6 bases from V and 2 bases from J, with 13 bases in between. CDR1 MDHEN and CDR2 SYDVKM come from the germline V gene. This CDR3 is CASSPSGGTNEKLFF. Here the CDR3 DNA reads TGTGCCAGCAGCCCCTCGGGCGGGACTAATGAAAAACTGTTTTTT. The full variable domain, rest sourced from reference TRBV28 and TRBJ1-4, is DVKVTQSSRYLVKRTGEKVFLECVQDMDHENMFWYRQDPGLGLRLIYFSYDVKMKEKGDIPEGYSVSREKKERFSLILESASTNQTSMYLCASSPSGGTNEKLFFGSGTQLSVL.